This T cell receptor beta chain was found in a study of cytomegalovirus exposure and HLA in healthy donors. Comment on this clone: Its matching antigen is unknown.

Germline assignment: CDR1 SGHTA and CDR2 FQGNSA. The germline V and J ends were trimmed by 5 bases and 4 bases, with 15 bases remaining between them. This CDR3 is built from 15 residues. Using immunoSEQ multiplex PCR, the repertoire was profiled, and TCRdb retains in-frame clones only, with some absent. Here the sample spans about 95,000 clones, roughly 85% being singletons. Study-wide results and limits: Specificity of a few CMV-associated chains for CMV antigens was verified in vitro.

The receptor comes from a young man in good health and CMV-seropositive. Input material: PBMCs. The rearrangement joins TRBV7-2 to TRBJ2-1; tentatively, D is TRBD2 (6 bases). The CDR3 DNA sequence: TGTGCCAGCAGCCTCACCCGGGACTCGTACAATGAGCAGTTCTTC. Translating gives CASSLTRDSYNEQFF.